The present T cell receptor (beta chain) was sequenced within a study of T-cell memory formation after mild COVID-19 (TCRdb year 2021). The study in broad terms: Most TCR sequence clusters were specific to one of the two donors. Longitudinal TCRalpha and TCRbeta repertoire sequencing tracked T-cell clones expanding and contracting after mild COVID-19 in a couple of donors. Two young, previously healthy adult volunteers made up the cohort, one male and one female.

Ficoll-Paque density gradient centrifugation was used to isolate PBMCs. Worth noting for this clonotype: Its antigen is not yet known. No qualities accompany the bases; no much larger clone lies one base away.

Study-wide findings and limitations: SARS-CoV-2 specificity was not confirmed for the second-wave clones peaking on day 37. Only a couple of mild cases were covered by the study, and larger cohorts that include severe cases with pre-infection samples were considered necessary. Contracting CD4+ clones were found mainly in CM and EM memory subsets, while CD8+ clones were enriched in EMRA. Clones that contracted from day 15 to 85 showed balanced CD4/CD8 phenotypes, whereas a second wave of clones that expanded from day 15 to 37 leaned towards CD4+. Some responding clones were detected in pre-infection memory, which suggested that pre-existing cross-reactive memory T cells had joined the SARS-CoV-2 response.

At the junction V is shortened by 0 bases and J by 2 bases, with 9 bases in between. CDR1 and CDR2, looked up from the germline V gene, are SGHAT and FQNNGV. The CDR3 spans 15 residues, from the cysteine through the phenylalanine. The CDR3 DNA has 45 bases and is translated from base 1. Instrument on record: Illumina NovaSeq 6000. TCRalpha and TCRbeta cDNA libraries were constructed by 5'RACE with constant-segment primers, with sample barcodes and unique molecular identifiers being introduced. Trizol reagent was used to extract RNA from every sample. Libraries were amplified in two PCR steps, with a second sample barcode and Illumina TruSeq adapters added in the second step. Sequencing of libraries was performed on an Illumina NovaSeq with 2 x 150 bp paired-end reads. Regarding the original processing steps: Demultiplexing of reads and collapsing into UMI-guided consensus sequences were performed with migec v1.2.7. Using mixcr v2.1.11, UMI consensuses were aligned to TRA and TRB V and J templates and then assembled into clonotypes. A clonotype was counted as expanded or contracted only when both edgeR and NoisET called the clonotype significant, with the noise models trained on biological replicates. For edgeR calls, a false discovery rate-adjusted p below 0.01 and a log2 fold-change threshold of 1 were applied. PCA with hierarchical clustering of max-normalized trajectories of the 1000 most abundant clonotypes was used as exploratory dynamics analysis. The CD4 or CD8 phenotype of responding clones was assigned using the separately sequenced CD4+ and CD8+ repertoires. Clones were called with MiXCR by TCRdb after fastp trimmed the public reads at Q25, and only in-frame beta chains were retained. When rows share a CDR3 protein, they turn into one entry using the most common DNA and genes. The V and J calls reflect TCRdb's pipeline rather than the authors' work. Here the sample has about 190,000 distinct CDR3 sequences; about a sixth occur a single time. The ten largest clonotypes hold roughly 2.3% of the sample.

The receptor was isolated from an adult woman who had mild COVID-19 (a few samples of this study predate the infection). The sample titles of this study are shuffled in the database, so cell type and time point are left out; the donor was told from shared clones. Sequencing used PBMCs or a T cell subset sorted from them (not recorded which). The chain employs TRBV11-2 and TRBJ2-3; a confident D gene designation cannot be given. CDR3 region: CASSLDRTITDTQYF. The bases are TGTGCCAGCAGCTTAGATAGAACCATCACAGATACGCAGTATTTT.